This T cell receptor beta chain was obtained from a study of blood T cell repertoires in COVID-19 (dated by TCRdb to the early 2020s). About the full investigation: Collaborator samples came from the United States, Italy and Spain and covered acute and convalescent phases of COVID-19. The material from the prospective study consisted of cDNA or gDNA derived from T cells, B-cell-depleted T cells, or PBMCs. Deeply sampled blood TCRbeta repertoires from subjects exposed to, actively infected with, or recovered from COVID-19 were included in the dataset. The repertoires were made available in a free public database intended to serve as a resource for research on the immune response to SARS-CoV-2. The samples were drawn from two sources: the first 160 participants of the ongoing ImmuneRACE study, and 1,254 subjects contributed by 6 global collaborators. A de-identified subject ID, COVID-19 status, age in years and sex were almost always included in the sample metadata. Where available, HLA class I and class II types were taken from metadata supplied by the sample provider and were not determined by assay-based typing. The research as a whole found: The amount of clinical and demographic metadata varied by source and participant and was provided uncurated.

The collaborating institutions used their own protocols to collect whole blood in K2EDTA tubes. For TCRbeta analysis, collaborators shipped samples as frozen whole blood, isolated PBMCs, or DNA extracted from either of those sample types. The CDR3, from cysteine to phenylalanine, totals 14 residues. Only the CDR3 part of the read is kept: 42 bases, read in frame from the first base. At the junction V is shortened by 4 bases and J by 4 bases; bases outside the gene matches: 4. The germline V gene gives CDR1 as SNHLY and CDR2 as FYNNEI. As regards this clone: This clone's antigen is unknown. No base qualities exist here, and no much larger clone lies one base off it.

TCRbeta CDR3 regions were amplified from genomic DNA using the immunoSEQ Assay, a bias-controlled multiplex PCR. The paper's processing steps were these. Nucleated cell counts per sample were estimated from amplification of reference gene primers within the assay. Sequence reads were collapsed and filtered to measure the absolute abundance of every unique TCRbeta CDR3 rearrangement. For each sample, productive Simpson clonality was calculated as the square root of Simpson's diversity index over productive rearrangements. TCRdb stores this immuneACCESS table with in-frame sequences only. Part of the clones is absent; in the studies checked, under half of the shortfall reflects unresolved V genes, and no reason is known for the rest. The V and J calls and clone size come from that table; D and trimming were worked out from the DNA. The sample table contains some 150,000 clones; only one count was recorded for roughly 87% of them. The ten largest clones add up to about 1.6% of the sample.

The receptor's source is a human donor in a cohort sampled during active COVID-19. The chain was built from TRBV2 and TRBJ2-5, with 9 bases aligning to TRBD2. The sequenced sample was peripheral blood. The CDR3 sequence is CASSGSGGGETQYF. The nucleotide sequence reads TGTGCCAGCAGTGGTAGCGGGGGCGGAGAGACCCAGTACTTC.